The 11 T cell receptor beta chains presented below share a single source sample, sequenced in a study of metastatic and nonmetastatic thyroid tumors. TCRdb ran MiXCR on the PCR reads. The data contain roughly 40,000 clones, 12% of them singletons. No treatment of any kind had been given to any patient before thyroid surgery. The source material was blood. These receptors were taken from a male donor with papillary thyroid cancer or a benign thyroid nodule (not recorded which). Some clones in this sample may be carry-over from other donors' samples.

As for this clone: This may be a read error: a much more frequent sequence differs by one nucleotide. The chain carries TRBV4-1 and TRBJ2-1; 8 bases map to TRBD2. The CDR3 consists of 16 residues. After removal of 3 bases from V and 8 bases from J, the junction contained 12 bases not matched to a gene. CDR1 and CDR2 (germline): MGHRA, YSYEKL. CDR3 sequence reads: CASSHLPWTSSYEQFF. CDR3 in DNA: TGCGCCAGCAGCCACCTTCCCTGGACTAGCTCCTATGAGCAGTTCTTC.

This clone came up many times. In DNA form, the CDR3 reads TGCGCCAGGTCCGTGTCTCACAGCAATCAGCCCCAGCATTTT. This gives the protein CARSVSHSNQPQHF. V is TRBV5-1 and J is TRBJ1-5; D is undetermined. CDR1 is SGHRS, CDR2 YFSETQ, per germline. The CDR3 is 14 amino acids. Deletions cut 8 bases from V and 1 base from J, with 13 bases between. The complete variable domain, with remaining parts taken from reference TRBV5-1 and TRBJ1-5, reads KAGVTQTPRYLIKTRGQQVTLSCSPISGHRSVSWYQQTPGQGLQFLFEYFSETQRNKGNFPGRFSGRQFSNSRSEMNVSTLELGDSALYLCARSVSHSNQPQHFGDGTRLSIL.

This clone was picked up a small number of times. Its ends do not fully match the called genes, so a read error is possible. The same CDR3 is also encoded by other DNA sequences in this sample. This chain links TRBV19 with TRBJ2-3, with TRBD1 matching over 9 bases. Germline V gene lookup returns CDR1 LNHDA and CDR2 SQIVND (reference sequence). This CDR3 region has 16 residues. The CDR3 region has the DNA TGTGCCAGTAGTATTTTAGGGACAGGGCGGCCAGACACGCAGTATTTT. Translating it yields CASSILGTGRPDTQYF.

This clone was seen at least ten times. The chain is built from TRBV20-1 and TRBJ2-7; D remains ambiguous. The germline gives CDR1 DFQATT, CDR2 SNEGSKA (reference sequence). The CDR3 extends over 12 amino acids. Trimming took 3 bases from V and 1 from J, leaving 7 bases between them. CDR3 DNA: TGCAGTGCTAGTTCACAGTCCTACGAGCAGTACTTC. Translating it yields CSASSQSYEQYF.

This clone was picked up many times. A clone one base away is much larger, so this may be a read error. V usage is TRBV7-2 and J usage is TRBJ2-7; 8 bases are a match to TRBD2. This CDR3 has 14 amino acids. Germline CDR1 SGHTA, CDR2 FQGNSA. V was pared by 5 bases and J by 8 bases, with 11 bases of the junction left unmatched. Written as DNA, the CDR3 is TGTGCCAGCAGCCCAGTGACTAGCGCATACAAGCAGTACTTC. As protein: CASSPVTSAYKQYF.

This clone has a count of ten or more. The CDR3 DNA is TGTGCCAGCAGCGCCCGACTAGCGGGAGTCCTAGGGGATGAGCAGTTCTTC. Amino acid sequence: CASSARLAGVLGDEQFF. V gene TRBV14 combines with J gene TRBJ2-1; 12 positions match TRBD2. The trim removed 5 bases at V and 8 bases at J, leaving 13 bases unmatched. The V gene's germline CDR1 is SGHDN and CDR2 FVKESK. This CDR3 has 17 amino acids.

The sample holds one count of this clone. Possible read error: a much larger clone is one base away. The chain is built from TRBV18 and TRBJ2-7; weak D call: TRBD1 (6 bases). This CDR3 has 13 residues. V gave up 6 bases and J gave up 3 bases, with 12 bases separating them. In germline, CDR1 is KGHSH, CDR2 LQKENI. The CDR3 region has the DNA TGTGCCAGCTCCGCGGACAGATGCTACGAGCAGTACTTC. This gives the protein CASSADRCYEQYF. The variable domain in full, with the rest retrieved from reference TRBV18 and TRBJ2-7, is NAGVMQNPRHLVRRRGQEARLRCSPMKGHSHVYWYRQLPEEGLKFMVYLQKENIIDESGMPKERFSAEFPKEGPSILRIQQVVRGDSAAYFCASSADRCYEQYFGPGTRLTVT.

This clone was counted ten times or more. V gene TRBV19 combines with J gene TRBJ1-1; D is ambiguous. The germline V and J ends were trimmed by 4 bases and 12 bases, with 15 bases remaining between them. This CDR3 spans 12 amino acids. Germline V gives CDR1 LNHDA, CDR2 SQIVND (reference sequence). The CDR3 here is CASSTGLRGTFF. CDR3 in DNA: TGTGCCAGTAGTACAGGTCTGAGAGGAACTTTCTTT.

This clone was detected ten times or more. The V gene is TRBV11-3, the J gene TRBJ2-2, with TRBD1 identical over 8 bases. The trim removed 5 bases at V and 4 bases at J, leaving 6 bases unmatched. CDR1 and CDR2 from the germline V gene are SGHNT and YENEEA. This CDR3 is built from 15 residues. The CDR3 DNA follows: TGTGCCAGCAGCCGGACAGGGTTGGGCACCGGGGAGCTGTTTTTT. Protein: CASSRTGLGTGELFF.

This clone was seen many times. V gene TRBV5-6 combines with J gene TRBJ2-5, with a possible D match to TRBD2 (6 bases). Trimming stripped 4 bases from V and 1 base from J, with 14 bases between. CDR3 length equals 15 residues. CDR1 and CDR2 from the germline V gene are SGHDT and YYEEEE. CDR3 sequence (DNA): TGTGCCAGCAGCCCCCTAGCGAAGATCCAAGAGACCCAGTACTTC. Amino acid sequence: CASSPLAKIQETQYF.

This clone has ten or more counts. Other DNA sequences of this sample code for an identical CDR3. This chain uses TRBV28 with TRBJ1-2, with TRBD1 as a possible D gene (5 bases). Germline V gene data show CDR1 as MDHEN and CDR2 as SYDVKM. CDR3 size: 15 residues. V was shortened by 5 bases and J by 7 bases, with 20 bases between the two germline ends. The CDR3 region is CASSLRGTLWGGYTF. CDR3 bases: TGTGCCAGCAGTCTCCGCGGGACTCTGTGGGGTGGCTACACCTTC.